The 8 T cell receptor beta chains below come from one sample, sequenced in a study of blood T cell repertoires in COVID-19. Assay: immunoSEQ multiplex PCR; the TCRdb copy retains only in-frame clones and omits some. The sample gives around 480,000 clones, roughly 90% of which show up once; roughly 0.7% is in the top ten. Sequenced sample: PBMCs or T cells enriched from blood (not recorded which). The receptors derive from a woman aged 18 to 35 who had recovered from COVID-19.

The V and J genes are TRBV28 and TRBJ2-2; weak D call: TRBD1 (6 bases). Trimming cost V 7 bases and J 7 bases, with 16 bases left between them. The CDR3 extends over 14 amino acids. Germline lookup yields CDR1 MDHEN and CDR2 SYDVKM. The CDR3 DNA is TGTGCCAGCAAAGTACAGGGATGGAGCGGGGAGCTGTTTTTT. Translation: CASKVQGWSGELFF.

V and J are TRBV9 and TRBJ2-3; 7 nucleotides align to TRBD2. The CDR3 loop spans 18 amino acids. Germline V gene lookup returns CDR1 SGDLS and CDR2 YYNGEE. Unmatched junction bases numbered 13, after V lost 0 bases and J lost 3 bases. This CDR3 reads CASSVDPLAGTLTDTQYF. The CDR3 nucleotides read TGTGCCAGCAGCGTAGATCCCTTAGCGGGTACTCTTACAGATACGCAGTATTTT. Using reference TRBV9 and TRBJ2-3 for the parts outside the CDR3, the full variable domain is DSGVTQTPKHLITATGQRVTLRCSPRSGDLSVYWYQQSLDQGLQFLIQYYNGEERAKGNILERFSAQQFPDLHSELNLSSLELGDSALYFCASSVDPLAGTLTDTQYFGPGTRLTVL.

The chain employs TRBV5-5 and TRBJ1-1, with 7 positions matching TRBD1. This CDR3 has 15 amino acids. Germline-derived CDR1 and CDR2 are SGHKS and YYEKEE (reference sequence). J gave up 4 bases and V 3 bases, and 9 bases lay outside the gene matches. In DNA, the CDR3 is TGTGCCAGCAGCTCCACAGGGGATTGGGGCACTGAAGCTTTCTTT. Protein sequence: CASSSTGDWGTEAFF.

This clone was counted a few times. The V and J genes are TRBV18 and TRBJ1-6; 8 bases align to TRBD1. Germline V gene sequence: CDR1 KGHSH, CDR2 LQKENI. V lost 3 bases, J lost 7 bases, and 2 bases stayed unmatched. This CDR3 is built from 14 residues. CDR3 sequence reads: CASSPTGENSPLHF. Here the CDR3 DNA reads TGTGCCAGCTCACCGACAGGGGAGAATTCACCCCTCCACTTT.

The chain is built from TRBV2 and TRBJ2-7, with a possible D match to TRBD2 (6 bases). Trimming removed 4 bases at V and 5 bases at J, with 9 bases between. There are 12 residues in the CDR3. CDR1 is SNHLY and CDR2 is FYNNEI in the germline V gene. CDR3 sequence reads: CASSGGGNEQYF. DNA of the CDR3: TGTGCCAGCAGTGGTGGCGGGAACGAGCAGTACTTC.

This rearrangement joins TRBV10-1 to TRBJ1-5; 10 bases fit TRBD1. CDR3 size: 16 residues. J lost 6 bases, V lost 10 bases, and 15 bases had no gene match. The germline CDR1 and CDR2 sequences are WNHNN and SYGVQD (reference sequence). This CDR3 is CANHNPPGQGSQPQHF. CDR3 nucleotide sequence: TGCGCCAACCATAATCCCCCGGGACAGGGGAGTCAGCCCCAGCATTTT.

V usage is TRBV27 and J usage is TRBJ2-5, with TRBD2 matching 7 bases. CDR1 and CDR2 (germline): MNHEY, SMNVEV (reference sequence). The CDR3 length is 15 residues. After removal of 6 bases from V and 5 bases from J, the junction contained 12 bases not matched to a gene. The CDR3 bases are TGTGCCAGCAGAGTGGGGGAGGGCACTTGGGAGACCCAGTACTTC. Translating gives CASRVGEGTWETQYF.

The chain recombines TRBV2 with TRBJ1-2; D call uncertain. The CDR3 has 14 amino acids. V shed 1 base and J shed 5 bases, with 11 bases lying between them. Germline CDR1 SNHLY, CDR2 FYNNEI. In nucleotides, the CDR3 is TGTGCCAGCAGTGAAGGCCTTCAGGCGTATGGCTACACCTTC. It yields the protein CASSEGLQAYGYTF. The full variable domain, rest sourced from reference TRBV2 and TRBJ1-2, is EPEVTQTPSHQVTQMGQEVILRCVPISNHLYFYWYRQILGQKVEFLVSFYNNEISEKSEIFDDQFSVERPDGSNFTLKIRSTKLEDSAMYFCASSEGLQAYGYTFGSGTRLTVV.